This T cell receptor (beta chain) came from a study of cytomegalovirus exposure and HLA in healthy donors. Unmatched junction bases numbered 5, after V lost 1 base and J lost 6 bases. The CDR3 spans 15 residues. Germline lookup yields CDR1 SEHNR and CDR2 FQNEAQ (reference sequence). TCRdb's copy holds only in-frame clones and misses some; the assay was immunoSEQ multiplex PCR. The sample includes 120,000 or so clones, more than 85% of them seen just once. The rearrangement uses TRBV7-9 and TRBJ2-1, with 8 bases aligning to TRBD2. This TCR derives from a man aged 18 to 35 in good health and CMV-seropositive. Sequencing input: PBMCs. The CDR3, as DNA: TGTGCCAGCAGCTTAGTGGTAGCGGGGACCAATGAGCAGTTCTTC. Translating it yields CASSLVVAGTNEQFF. Filled out from reference TRBV7-9 and TRBJ2-1, the complete variable domain reads DTGVSQNPRHKITKRGQNVTFRCDPISEHNRLYWYRQTLGQGPEFLTYFQNEAQLEKSRLLSDRFSAERPKGSFSTLEIQRTEQGDSAMYLCASSLVVAGTNEQFFGPGTRLTVL.